Below, 10 T cell receptor beta chains from the same sample are listed, as sequenced in a study of T cells in pancreatic ductal adenocarcinoma. The selected patients with pancreatic ductal adenocarcinoma had surgery but no neoadjuvant therapy. Profiling relied on immunoSEQ multiplex PCR, and the TCRdb table lists in-frame clones only, not all of them. The sample holds about 29,000 clones; approximately 92% are singletons and the top ten take 2.2%. The sample consisted of PBMCs. These receptors originate from a human donor with pancreatic ductal adenocarcinoma.

The chain uses TRBV4-1 and TRBJ1-5; 8 bases map to TRBD1. The CDR3 runs to 16 residues. Unmatched junction bases numbered 9, after V lost 5 bases and J lost 3 bases. Germline V CDR1 and CDR2: MGHRA, YSYEKL. CDR3 bases: TGCGCCAGCAGCGACCCGACAGGGGAGCCCAATCAGCCCCAGCATTTT. It is translated as CASSDPTGEPNQPQHF.

The chain uses TRBV6-5 and TRBJ2-5; D possibly matches TRBD1 or TRBD2 (5 bases each). Trimming pared 7 bases from V and 5 bases from J, leaving 17 bases between. The CDR3 has 14 residues. CDR1 is MNHEY and CDR2 is SVGAGI in the germline V gene. CDR3 in amino acids: CASNRDGQRETQYF. DNA of the CDR3: TGTGCCAGCAATCGGGACGGACAAAGGGAGACCCAGTACTTC.

V usage is TRBV4-1 and J usage is TRBJ2-5; D is possibly TRBD1 (6 bases). Germline loops: CDR1 MGHRA, CDR2 YSYEKL. CDR3 length equals 16 residues. Trimming shortened V by 0 bases and J by 1 base, and 12 bases separated the two germline ends. CDR3: CASSQDRTDFQETQYF. DNA of the CDR3: TGCGCCAGCAGCCAAGATCGGACAGATTTCCAAGAGACCCAGTACTTC.

On this clone itself: The junction departs from germline at one end; a sequencing error may be responsible. The rearrangement uses TRBV5-5 and TRBJ2-7; no definite D call. Germline loops: CDR1 SGHKS, CDR2 YYEKEE (reference sequence). The CDR3 spans 12 residues. CDR3 sequence reads: CASSLDSHEQYF. CDR3 nucleotide sequence: TGTGCCAGCAGCTTGGACTCCCACGAGCAGTACTTC.

The chain couples TRBV5-1 to TRBJ2-5, with a tentative D call TRBD2 (6 bases). The CDR3 length is 13 residues. V was clipped by 4 bases and J by 5 bases, with 12 bases between them. Germline CDR1 SGHRS, CDR2 YFSETQ. DNA for the CDR3: TGCGCCAGCAGCCTCGGGAGTACGGAGACCCAGTACTTC. It codes for CASSLGSTETQYF.

The chain uses TRBV6-5 and TRBJ2-7; D is unclear. Deletions cut 8 bases from V and 4 bases from J, with 15 bases between. The CDR3 has 13 amino acids. CDR1 MNHEY and CDR2 SVGAGI come from the germline V gene. Here the CDR3 reads CASGDRAKYEQYF. Written as DNA, the CDR3 is TGTGCCAGCGGCGATCGGGCCAAGTACGAGCAGTACTTC.

The J gene is TRBJ1-2, the V gene TRBV25-1, with TRBD1 matching over 8 bases. Per the germline V gene, CDR1 is MGHDK and CDR2 is SYGVNS. The CDR3 contains 15 residues. The J segment lost 4 bases and the V segment lost 2 bases, leaving 6 bases of the junction unmatched. For the CDR3, the DNA is TGTGCCAGCAGTGAAAGCGGGACAGGAGTCTATGGCTACACCTTC. It yields the protein CASSESGTGVYGYTF.

The chain is built from TRBV30 and TRBJ1-5; TRBD1 might be the D (5 bases). V lost 1 base and J 0 bases, leaving 10 bases between the germline ends. Germline loops: CDR1 GTSNPN, CDR2 SVGIG (reference sequence). This CDR3 has 15 residues. CDR3 protein: CAWSEGSGSNQPQHF. CDR3 DNA: TGTGCCTGGAGTGAGGGGTCGGGTAGCAATCAGCCCCAGCATTTT.

This clone appeared a single time. The rearrangement joins TRBV19 to TRBJ2-1; D possibly corresponds to TRBD2 (5 bases). The ends were cut back, 4 bases at V and 3 bases at J, with 7 bases in the middle. This CDR3 is built from 13 residues. Per the germline V gene, CDR1 is LNHDA and CDR2 is SQIVND (reference sequence). The CDR3 DNA reads TGTGCCAGTAGTAGCGGAGGCTACAATGAGCAGTTCTTC. Translation gives CASSSGGYNEQFF.

The V call is TRBV5-8, the J call TRBJ2-5, with 7 bases aligning to TRBD2. There are 16 residues in the CDR3. Germline lookup yields CDR1 SGHTS and CDR2 YDEGEE. The ends lost 4 bases at V and 1 base at J; junction bases unmatched: 10. The CDR3 bases are TGTGCCAGCAGCCCCGGGGGGTACACGACCCAAGAGACCCAGTACTTC. Residues: CASSPGGYTTQETQYF.